Presented here are 21 T cell receptor beta chains from one specimen sequenced in a study of T cell repertoires in cytomegalovirus infection. TCRdb redid the calling of the reads with MiXCR, one entry per CDR3 protein. The sample consists of 200,000 to 300,000 distinct CDR3 sequences, roughly 10% of them appearing once. The sample comprised PBMCs. These receptor sequences come from a human donor in good health (CMV status not recorded). Some clones in this sample may be carry-over from other donors' samples.

The chain carries TRBV9 and TRBJ1-3, with D unclear. This CDR3 comprises 16 residues. The germline V and J ends were trimmed by 1 base and 0 bases, with 11 bases remaining between them. Germline V gene data show CDR1 as SGDLS and CDR2 as YYNGEE. The CDR3 DNA reads TGTGCCAGCAGCGTAAATTCGGGCAACTCTGGAAACACCATATATTTT. Translated: CASSVNSGNSGNTIYF.

This clonotype was picked up many times. The rearrangement uses TRBV11-2 and TRBJ2-5; D possibly matches TRBD1 or TRBD2 (7 bases each). Trimming left V 1 base short and J 5 bases short, with 17 bases between. The V gene's germline CDR1 is SGHAT and CDR2 FQNNGV. The CDR3 totals 16 residues. The CDR3 region has the DNA TGTGCCAGCAGCTTAGTAGGGGGCGGGAGAGGCGAGACCCAGTACTTC. Its translation: CASSLVGGGRGETQYF.

This clonotype was counted at least ten times. This chain joins TRBV7-2 and TRBJ1-4; possibly TRBD1 for D (5 bases). Trimming left V 2 bases short and J 7 bases short, with 11 bases between. Germline loops: CDR1 SGHTA, CDR2 FQGNSA. This CDR3 region has 14 residues. CDR3 loop: CASSLPGWGEKLFF. CDR3 DNA: TGTGCCAGCAGCTTACCAGGGTGGGGTGAAAAACTGTTTTTT.

This clonotype was seen repeatedly, ten times or more. This chain joins TRBV7-2 and TRBJ1-1; D unresolved. Germline CDR1 is SGHTA and CDR2 is FQGNSA. The CDR3 totals 14 residues. V was trimmed by 5 bases and J by 3 bases, leaving 13 bases between them. DNA for the CDR3: TGTGCCAGCAGCCCGGTCGTCGGGGACACTGAAGCTTTCTTT. Translation gives CASSPVVGDTEAFF.

In the case of this clonotype: A much bigger clone sits one base away, suggesting this may be a read error. The chain employs TRBV5-1 and TRBJ2-2, with D maybe TRBD2 (5 bases). Trimming pared 0 bases from V and 7 bases from J, leaving 16 bases between. The germline gives CDR1 SGHRS, CDR2 YFSETQ. This CDR3 has 16 amino acids. For the CDR3, the DNA is TGCGCCAGCAGCTTGGATGGACTCCCTTTCATCGGGGAGCTGTTTTTT. As protein: CASSLDGLPFIGELFF.

This clonotype was seen only once. Since a much larger clone is just one base distant, this may be a read error. The chain uses TRBV6-1 and TRBJ2-6; D is unresolved. Germline V gene data show CDR1 as MNHNS and CDR2 as SASEGT. This CDR3 is built from 13 residues. Written as DNA, the CDR3 is TGTGCCAGCATCCTCTCTGGGACCAACGTCCTGACTTTC. Amino acid sequence: CASILSGTNVLTF.

The chain links TRBV20-1 to TRBJ2-1; TRBD2 matches at 12 bases. The CDR3 contains 14 residues. CDR1 is DFQATT and CDR2 is SNEGSKA in the germline V gene (reference sequence). Trimming cost V 7 bases and J 8 bases; bases outside gene matches: 9. DNA for the CDR3: TGCAGTGTTCAACTAGCGGGAGGAGGGGATGAGCAGTTCTTC. It specifies CSVQLAGGGDEQFF.

This clonotype was counted at least ten times. The CDR3, as DNA: TGTGCCAGCAGTTACCCCACCCATGGTTACCCATCCTGGACAGCGAACACTGAAGCTTTCTTT. Protein product: CASSYPTHGYPSWTANTEAFF. The chain combines TRBV6-2 or TRBV6-3 with TRBJ1-1; a possible D gene is TRBD1 (6 bases). The CDR3 runs 21 residues. Germline CDR1 MNHEY, CDR2 SVGEGT. V lost 2 bases, J lost 1 base, and 29 bases lay in between.

The chain recombines TRBV20-1 with TRBJ2-1; TRBD2 matches at 10 bases. CDR1 is DFQATT and CDR2 is SNEGSKA in the germline V gene (reference sequence). J was trimmed by 7 bases and V by 0 bases; bases with no gene match: 9. CDR3 length: 16 residues. CDR3 coding DNA: TGCAGTGCTAGAGAGCCAAGCGGGGGGGCCGGGAATGAGCAGTTCTTC. Its protein product is CSAREPSGGAGNEQFF.

In its sample, this clonotype was seen many times. This chain joins TRBV7-2 and TRBJ2-2; D is perhaps TRBD1 (6 bases). The CDR3 is 15 residues long. Per the germline V gene, CDR1 is SGHTA and CDR2 is FQGNSA. V was cut by 0 bases and J by 3 bases, with 8 bases left in between. The CDR3 bases are TGTGCCAGCAGCTTAGCGGCAGGGGACACCGGGGAGCTGTTTTTT. The encoded protein is CASSLAAGDTGELFF.

The rearrangement links TRBV29-1 to TRBJ2-7, with D unresolved. V lost 7 bases and J lost 2, with 12 bases in between. Germline V CDR1 and CDR2: SQVTM, ANQGSEA. The CDR3 runs 12 residues. The CDR3 protein is CSGRLGPYEQYF. The CDR3 nucleotides are TGCAGCGGGAGACTGGGCCCCTACGAGCAGTACTTC.

This clonotype was counted many times. This sequence joins TRBV28 and TRBJ1-3; no reliable D call. The CDR3 runs to 14 residues. Germline V CDR1 and CDR2: MDHEN, SYDVKM. The germline V and J ends were trimmed by 5 bases and 2 bases, with 10 bases remaining between them. CDR3 nucleotides: TGTGCCAGCAGTCCATCAAGGCCTGGAAACACCATATATTTT. Translation: CASSPSRPGNTIYF.

This clonotype has at least ten counts. The V and J genes are TRBV6-1 and TRBJ2-1, with 11 bases fitting TRBD2. The CDR3 covers 18 residues. Germline CDR1 MNHNS, CDR2 SASEGT. The trim removed 4 bases at V and 0 bases at J, leaving 8 bases unmatched. Here the CDR3 reads CASSALAGGGSSYNEQFF. The DNA of the CDR3 is TGTGCCAGCAGTGCGTTAGCGGGAGGGGGGAGCTCCTACAATGAGCAGTTCTTC.

The sample holds many counts of this clonotype. The rearrangement uses TRBV18 and TRBJ2-1; 9 positions agree with TRBD1. The ends lost 3 bases at V and 5 bases at J; junction bases unmatched: 5. This CDR3 comprises 15 residues. CDR1 is KGHSH and CDR2 is LQKENI in the germline V gene. CDR3 coding DNA: TGTGCCAGCTCACCCCAACAGGGGGCTGACAATGAGCAGTTCTTC. Protein: CASSPQQGADNEQFF.

Ten or more counts support this clonotype. The V and J genes are TRBV12-3 or TRBV12-4 and TRBJ1-1, with 7 bases that match TRBD1. The ends lost 2 bases at V and 0 bases at J; junction bases unmatched: 6. The CDR3 sequence is 16 residues long. CDR3 DNA: TGTGCCAGCAGTTTACAAGGGGGCCCCATGAACACTGAAGCTTTCTTT. This gives the protein CASSLQGGPMNTEAFF.

The table lists this clonotype with many counts. The chain employs TRBV7-2 and TRBJ1-2; weak D call: TRBD1 (6 bases). Trimming stripped 1 base from V and 1 base from J, with 22 bases between. This CDR3 comprises 19 residues. Germline V lookup: CDR1 SGHTA, CDR2 FQGNSA. In DNA, the CDR3 is TGTGCCAGCAGCTTAGTCTCTCGGGACACTGTCGTCTTTAACTATGGCTACACCTTC. Protein sequence: CASSLVSRDTVVFNYGYTF.

This clonotype was seen at least ten times. The J gene is TRBJ1-2, the V gene TRBV7-6, with TRBD1 matching 9 bases. The CDR3 length is 20 residues. With V trimmed by 4 bases and J by 4 bases, 22 bases remained unmatched. Germline V gives CDR1 SGHVS, CDR2 FNYEAQ. CDR3 bases: TGTGCCAGCAGCTCTAGCTCATTATCATCCCGGGACAGGGATATCTATGGCTACACCTTC. Amino acid sequence: CASSSSSLSSRDRDIYGYTF.

This clonotype occurred a few times. V gene TRBV7-2 combines with J gene TRBJ2-7; D uncertain. Trimming pared 2 bases from V and 3 bases from J, leaving 11 bases between. This CDR3 has 14 residues. Per germline, CDR1 SGHTA and CDR2 FQGNSA. CDR3 sequence (DNA): TGTGCCAGCAGCTTAACCCCAGACATCTACGAGCAGTACTTC. Translation: CASSLTPDIYEQYF.

As to this clonotype: The junction does not match germline at one end; this may be a read error. This chain links TRBV2 with TRBJ2-7; a possible D gene is TRBD1 (5 bases). This CDR3 comprises 13 residues. Germline V gene data show CDR1 as SNHLY and CDR2 as FYNNEI. CDR3 residues: CPSSPTVTYEQYF. The CDR3 bases are TGTCCCAGCAGTCCGACAGTCACCTACGAGCAGTACTTC.

The rearrangement uses TRBV7-2 and TRBJ2-3, with TRBD2 matching over 13 bases. The CDR3 contains 18 residues. Unmatched junction bases numbered 9, after V lost 6 bases and J lost 0 bases. Germline-derived CDR1 and CDR2 are SGHTA and FQGNSA. The CDR3: CASRGGTSGVTSTDTQYF. CDR3 DNA: TGTGCCAGCAGGGGCGGGACTAGCGGGGTTACTAGCACAGATACGCAGTATTTT.

This clonotype was recorded at least ten times. V is TRBV12-5 and J is TRBJ2-1; 7 bases match TRBD1. The CDR3 covers 14 residues. The ends lost 6 bases at V and 1 base at J; junction bases unmatched: 3. Germline lookup yields CDR1 LGHNT and CDR2 FRNRAP. DNA of the CDR3: TGTGCTAGTGGCGACAGGGTATCCTACAATGAGCAGTTCTTC. Translating it yields CASGDRVSYNEQFF.